One sample yielded the 30 T cell receptor beta chains listed below, sequenced in a study of cytomegalovirus exposure and HLA in healthy donors. A multiplex PCR was run with 60 Vbeta primers and 13 Jbeta primers. Clones were read by immunoSEQ multiplex PCR, and TCRdb kept only the in-frame ones, dropping some. The sample carries under 150,000 clones, about 80% recorded once. Sequencing was done on a sample of PBMCs. The receptors come from a woman under 40 in good health and CMV-seropositive.

The gene calls are TRBV4-2 and TRBJ2-7; 15 nucleotides agree with TRBD2. This CDR3 region has 17 residues. Losses at the gene ends were 2 bases for V and 1 base for J; bases not matched to a gene: 3. The V gene's germline CDR1 is LGHNA and CDR2 YNFKEQ. CDR3 residues: CASSQWGTSGGSYEQYF. In DNA form, the CDR3 reads TGTGCCAGCAGCCAATGGGGGACTAGCGGGGGGTCCTACGAGCAGTACTTC.

This clone appeared a single time. The chain is built from TRBV7-2 and TRBJ1-4, with TRBD1 as a possible D gene (5 bases). CDR3 length: 13 amino acids. Germline V lookup: CDR1 SGHTA, CDR2 FQGNSA. Trimming cost V 6 bases and J 8 bases, with 13 bases left between them. The CDR3 reads CASRRQSGEKLFF. CDR3 coding DNA: TGTGCCAGCAGACGACAGTCGGGCGAAAAACTGTTTTTT.

This chain links TRBV9 with TRBJ1-4; D gene uncertain. The CDR3 runs to 14 residues. The V end was cut by 2 bases, the J end by 7 bases, with 12 bases between. From germline, CDR1 is SGDLS and CDR2 YYNGEE. The CDR3 loop is CASSVRERAEKLFF. The CDR3, as DNA: TGTGCCAGCAGCGTTAGAGAGAGGGCTGAAAAACTGTTTTTT.

V and J are TRBV6-1 and TRBJ1-5; the D gene is possibly TRBD1 (5 bases). Looked up from germline, CDR1 is MNHNS and CDR2 is SASEGT. The CDR3 runs to 15 residues. V was trimmed by 7 bases and J by 0 bases, leaving 13 bases between them. The chain's CDR3 is CASTWDLYSNQPQHF. CDR3 in DNA: TGTGCCAGCACCTGGGACTTATATAGCAATCAGCCCCAGCATTTT.

V usage is TRBV12-5 and J usage is TRBJ2-2; the D gene is possibly TRBD1 (5 bases). Germline V gene lookup returns CDR1 LGHNT and CDR2 FRNRAP. Trimming removed 3 bases at V and 3 bases at J, with 11 bases between. CDR3 length: 15 residues. The chain's CDR3 is CASGFRQGDTGELFF. CDR3 in DNA: TGTGCTAGTGGTTTTCGGCAGGGTGACACCGGGGAGCTGTTTTTT.

The chain combines TRBV6-1 with TRBJ2-6, with 10 bases matching TRBD1. J gave up 0 bases and V 4 bases, and 6 bases lay outside the gene matches. The CDR3 is 18 amino acids. Germline V CDR1 and CDR2: MNHNS, SASEGT. DNA of the CDR3: TGTGCCAGCAGTGGGGTCGGGACAGGGGTCTCTGGGGCCAACGTCCTGACTTTC. This encodes CASSGVGTGVSGANVLTF.

The CDR3 DNA reads TGTGCCAGCAGCGAACAGGACCACTATGGCTACACCTTC. Its protein is CASSEQDHYGYTF. The V call is TRBV11-3, the J call TRBJ1-2, with a possible D match to TRBD1 (5 bases). In germline, CDR1 is SGHNT, CDR2 YENEEA. The CDR3 has 13 residues. V was pared by 5 bases and J by 3 bases, with 10 bases between.

This clone was observed a handful of times. This chain links TRBV19 with TRBJ1-1, with D perhaps TRBD1 (6 bases). Trimming shortened V by 7 bases and J by 0 bases, and 9 bases separated the two germline ends. From germline, CDR1 is LNHDA and CDR2 SQIVND (reference sequence). This CDR3 comprises 13 residues. This CDR3 reads CASKDRLNTEAFF. In DNA form, the CDR3 reads TGTGCCAGTAAAGACAGGCTGAACACTGAAGCTTTCTTT.

The V gene is TRBV30, the J gene TRBJ2-2, with D tentatively TRBD2 (7 bases). With 8 bases removed from V and 4 bases from J, the gap between germline ends came to 20 bases. The length of the CDR3 is 15 residues. Germline lookup yields CDR1 GTSNPN and CDR2 SVGIG (reference sequence). Here the CDR3 DNA reads TGTGCCCGAGGGGGGGTGGATTGGGGCACCGGGGAGCTGTTTTTT. Translated: CARGGVDWGTGELFF.

The chain recombines TRBV25-1 with TRBJ2-3; TRBD1 matches 7 bases. Germline assignment: CDR1 MGHDK and CDR2 SYGVNS. The V and J ends lost 1 base and 6 bases, in that order; junction bases with no gene match: 4. The CDR3 is 14 residues long. CDR3 sequence: CASSELTGPDTQYF. CDR3 DNA sequence: TGTGCCAGCAGTGAATTGACAGGGCCGGATACGCAGTATTTT.

The chain recombines TRBV7-8 with TRBJ2-2; tentatively, D is TRBD2 (5 bases). The V end lost 2 bases, the J end lost 4 bases, and 8 bases lay between the germline ends. The germline V gene encodes CDR1 SGHVS and CDR2 FQNEAQ. This CDR3 spans 14 amino acids. CDR3 residues: CASSLSRGTGELFF. The CDR3 DNA sequence: TGTGCCAGCAGCTTATCCCGGGGCACCGGGGAGCTGTTTTTT.

This rearrangement joins TRBV27 to TRBJ2-5; 11 positions match TRBD1. Unmatched junction bases numbered 10, after V lost 2 bases and J lost 8 bases. CDR1 MNHEY and CDR2 SMNVEV come from the germline V gene (reference sequence). The CDR3 extends over 16 amino acids. CDR3 sequence: CASSLHHGQGATTQYF. CDR3 nucleotide sequence: TGTGCCAGCAGTTTACATCATGGACAGGGGGCTACTACCCAGTACTTC.

In its sample, this clone was seen a few times. The V gene is TRBV5-6, the J gene TRBJ2-7, with D possibly TRBD2 on 5 matching bases. The length of the CDR3 is 14 residues. The V end was cut by 1 base, the J end by 0 bases, with 8 bases between. Germline assignment: CDR1 SGHDT and CDR2 YYEEEE. CDR3 coding DNA: TGTGCCAGCAGCTTGCCGGGGTCCTCCTACGAGCAGTACTTC. It codes for CASSLPGSSYEQYF.

The chain couples TRBV18 to TRBJ2-2; D uncertain. V dropped 0 bases and J dropped 6 bases, with 14 bases sitting between them. From germline, CDR1 is KGHSH and CDR2 LQKENI. This CDR3 is built from 16 residues. CDR3 loop: CASSPPPQVGPGELFF. As DNA, the CDR3 is TGTGCCAGCTCACCACCTCCCCAGGTGGGTCCCGGGGAGCTGTTTTTT.

This chain uses TRBV19 with TRBJ2-1; no firm D call. This CDR3 comprises 11 residues. V was cut by 3 bases and J by 15 bases, with 12 bases left in between. Germline V gene lookup returns CDR1 LNHDA and CDR2 SQIVND (reference sequence). CDR3 region: CASSISQALFF. Here the CDR3 DNA reads TGTGCCAGTAGTATCTCGCAGGCACTGTTCTTC.

CDR3 nucleotides: TGTGCCAGCAGCGTAGAAGGACTAGCGGCCTACAATGAGCAGTTCTTC. Translation: CASSVEGLAAYNEQFF. The chain is built from TRBV9 and TRBJ2-1; 10 nucleotides align to TRBD2. CDR3 length: 16 amino acids. Germline V lookup: CDR1 SGDLS, CDR2 YYNGEE. The V segment lost 0 bases and the J segment 2 bases; nucleotides outside the gene matches: 2.

The chain joins TRBV6-1 to TRBJ1-2; no clear D. This CDR3 has 14 residues. In germline, CDR1 is MNHNS, CDR2 SASEGT. The V and J ends lost 6 bases and 6 bases respectively, with 17 bases between them. The CDR3, as DNA: TGTGCCAGCAGGAAAATGGAGGGTTTTAATGGCTACACCTTC. Its protein is CASRKMEGFNGYTF.

J is TRBJ1-6 and V is TRBV9; D not resolved. Per the germline V gene, CDR1 is SGDLS and CDR2 is YYNGEE. Trimming took 4 bases from V and 5 from J, leaving 13 bases between them. The CDR3 loop spans 15 amino acids. This CDR3 reads CASSSGYRDNSPLHF. CDR3 nucleotide sequence: TGTGCCAGCAGCTCGGGATACAGAGATAATTCACCCCTCCACTTT.

Written as DNA, the CDR3 is TGTGCCAGCAGCTTTACAGGAGTGGGAAACACCATATATTTT. This encodes CASSFTGVGNTIYF. The genes are TRBV11-3 and TRBJ1-3; D possibly corresponds to TRBD1 (5 bases). The CDR3 covers 14 residues. The germline V gene has CDR1 SGHNT and CDR2 YENEEA. Trimming pared 3 bases from V and 4 bases from J, leaving 10 bases between.

The chain employs TRBV2 and TRBJ1-6, with D uncertain. The germline CDR1 and CDR2 sequences are SNHLY and FYNNEI. The CDR3 loop spans 15 amino acids. V lost 6 bases and J 7 bases, leaving 16 bases between the germline ends. DNA for the CDR3: TGTGCCAGCAGCATCGACACGGGAGGAAATTCACCCCTCCACTTT. Protein product: CASSIDTGGNSPLHF. Full variable domain (missing parts from reference TRBV2 and TRBJ1-6): EPEVTQTPSHQVTQMGQEVILRCVPISNHLYFYWYRQILGQKVEFLVSFYNNEISEKSEIFDDQFSVERPDGSNFTLKIRSTKLEDSAMYFCASSIDTGGNSPLHFGNGTRLTVT.

This chain connects TRBV30 to TRBJ2-5; TRBD2 is a possible D gene (7 bases). V lost 4 bases to trimming and J lost 4 bases, with 16 bases between them. The germline gives CDR1 GTSNPN, CDR2 SVGIG (reference sequence). This CDR3 spans 14 amino acids. The CDR3, as DNA: TGTGCCTGGACGGGGGGACAAAAGGGAGAGACCCAGTACTTC. Translation gives CAWTGGQKGETQYF. Based on the CDR3 plus reference TRBV30 and TRBJ2-5, the full variable domain is SQTIHQWPATLVQPVGSPLSLECTVEGTSNPNLYWYRQAAGRGLQLLFYSVGIGQISSEVPQNLSASRPQDRQFILSSKKLLLSDSGFYLCAWTGGQKGETQYFGPGTRLLVL.

V and J are TRBV5-8 and TRBJ2-1, with 12 positions matching TRBD2. Germline V CDR1 and CDR2: SGHTS, YDEGEE. The CDR3 length is 17 residues. Trimming took 0 bases from V and 2 from J; bases not matched to a gene: 3. This CDR3 reads CASSLGLAGAAYNEQFF. For the CDR3, the DNA is TGTGCCAGCAGCTTGGGACTAGCGGGAGCCGCCTACAATGAGCAGTTCTTC.

This chain joins TRBV14 and TRBJ2-1, with 7 bases fitting TRBD2. V shed 2 bases and J 0 bases; nucleotides not matched to a gene: 7. Per the germline V gene, CDR1 is SGHDN and CDR2 is FVKESK. The CDR3 extends over 17 amino acids. CDR3 region: CASSQWAGGSSYNEQFF. CDR3 bases: TGTGCCAGCAGCCAATGGGCCGGGGGGAGCTCCTACAATGAGCAGTTCTTC.

This chain joins TRBV9 and TRBJ2-2, with a weak D call TRBD2 (8 bases). V was clipped by 1 base and J by 6 bases, with 28 bases between them. CDR1 is SGDLS, CDR2 YYNGEE, per germline. The CDR3 covers 20 residues. CDR3 sequence (DNA): TGTGCCAGCAGCGTAAGGGCTACGGTAGCGGGAACCCAGGGGGCCGGGGAGCTGTTTTTT. It translates to CASSVRATVAGTQGAGELFF.

The chain joins TRBV11-3 to TRBJ1-4, with D hard to call. The germline V gene has CDR1 SGHNT and CDR2 YENEEA. The ends were cut back, 6 bases at V and 4 bases at J, with 15 bases in the middle. The CDR3 runs 15 residues. CDR3 DNA: TGTGCCAGCAGGGTTAGCGCAGGAGATAATGAAAAACTGTTTTTT. It codes for CASRVSAGDNEKLFF.

The chain carries TRBV11-3 and TRBJ2-5; TRBD2 might be the D (5 bases). Trimming shortened V by 6 bases and J by 4 bases, and 15 bases separated the two germline ends. The CDR3 is 14 residues long. Germline assignment: CDR1 SGHNT and CDR2 YENEEA. The chain's CDR3 is CASSLTHGGETQYF. The CDR3 nucleotides are TGTGCCAGCAGTTTGACACACGGAGGAGAGACCCAGTACTTC.

This clone was recorded once. V gene TRBV5-6 combines with J gene TRBJ2-1, with 9 bases that match TRBD1. Germline V gene lookup returns CDR1 SGHDT and CDR2 YYEEEE. CDR3 length equals 16 residues. After removal of 0 bases from V and 10 bases from J, the junction contained 11 bases not matched to a gene. CDR3 nucleotide sequence: TGTGCCAGCAGCTTGGGGGACAGGGATTGGGTAAGCGAGCAGTTCTTC. Protein: CASSLGDRDWVSEQFF.

The J gene is TRBJ1-5, the V gene TRBV6-1; TRBD1 matches 7 bases. After removal of 7 bases from V and 3 bases from J, the junction contained 6 bases not matched to a gene. The CDR3 totals 14 residues. Germline V gene sequence: CDR1 MNHNS, CDR2 SASEGT. CDR3 region: CASKPGQDNQPQHF. The CDR3 DNA sequence: TGTGCCAGCAAGCCCGGACAGGACAATCAGCCCCAGCATTTT.

This clone was observed a few times. The rearrangement joins TRBV19 to TRBJ1-2; D is unresolved. The CDR3 extends over 17 amino acids. V lost 3 bases to trimming and J lost 4 bases, with 21 bases between them. Germline CDR1 is LNHDA and CDR2 is SQIVND (reference sequence). For the CDR3, the DNA is TGTGCCAGTAGTATCACCGGGAAAGGGTTACTAAGCTATGGCTACACCTTC. It codes for CASSITGKGLLSYGYTF.

V gene TRBV10-3 combines with J gene TRBJ1-5; a weak D match, TRBD1 (5 bases). With 3 bases removed from V and 0 bases from J, the gap between germline ends came to 6 bases. Per the germline V gene, CDR1 is ENHRY and CDR2 is SYGVKD. The CDR3 is 14 amino acids. The DNA for the CDR3 is TGTGCCATCAGTGACCAGGGTAGCAATCAGCCCCAGCATTTT. Its translation is CAISDQGSNQPQHF.